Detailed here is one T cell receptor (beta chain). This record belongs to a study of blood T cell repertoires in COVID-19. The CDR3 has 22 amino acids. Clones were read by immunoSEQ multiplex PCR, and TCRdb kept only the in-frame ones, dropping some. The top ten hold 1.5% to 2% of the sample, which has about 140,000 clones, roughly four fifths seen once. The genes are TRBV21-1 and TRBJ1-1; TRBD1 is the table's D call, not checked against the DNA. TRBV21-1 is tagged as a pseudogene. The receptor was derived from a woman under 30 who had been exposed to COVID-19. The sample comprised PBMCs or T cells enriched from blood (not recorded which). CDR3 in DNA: TGTGCCAGCAGTCTCCGGTTGCGTCCAGTGGAAAGACAGGGGTTGAGCTGGCGGGAAGCTTTCTTT. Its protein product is CASSLRLRPVERQGLSWREAFF.